One sample yielded the 3 T cell receptor beta chains listed below, sequenced in a study of OX40 agonist ivuxolimab in advanced cancers. Data came from immunoSEQ multiplex PCR; TCRdb stores just in-frame clones and leaves some out. The table shows over 90,000 clones, with roughly 90% occurring only once. This material consisted of CD4+ or CD8+ T cells sorted from blood, taken in a trial of the OX40 agonist ivuxolimab. These receptors came from an adult with an advanced solid tumor such as melanoma, head and neck, liver or kidney cancer.

The chain carries TRBV29-1 and TRBJ2-1; 14 positions agree with TRBD2. The length of the CDR3 is 18 residues. CDR1 and CDR2 (germline): SQVTM, ANQGSEA. V shed 6 bases and J 5 bases; nucleotides not matched to a gene: 15. CDR3 amino acids: CSVAPGLAGVNRDNEQFF. The CDR3 region has the DNA TGCAGCGTGGCCCCGGGACTAGCGGGAGTCAATCGGGACAATGAGCAGTTCTTC.

The CDR3 spells CASRGQTNEKLFF. The CDR3 DNA follows: TGCGCCAGCAGGGGACAAACTAATGAAAAACTGTTTTTT. This chain connects TRBV10-2 to TRBJ1-4; D is perhaps TRBD1 (6 bases). The CDR3 has 13 amino acids. V lost 6 bases and J lost 1, with 6 bases in between. Germline assignment: CDR1 WSHSY and CDR2 SAAADI.

This chain links TRBV18 with TRBJ1-1; no definite D call. The V end was cut by 4 bases, the J end by 4 bases, with 13 bases between. Germline CDR1 reads KGHSH; CDR2 reads LQKENI. CDR3 length equals 14 residues. The CDR3 DNA reads TGTGCCAGCTCACAGACGGCTGTTGCCACTGAAGCTTTCTTT. Translation: CASSQTAVATEAFF.